A selection of T cell receptor beta chains follows, all from one sample in a study of blood T cells in healthy people across ages. TCRdb reprocessed the 5' RACE reads via MiXCR and lists one record per CDR3 protein. The data hold 1.5 million or so distinct CDR3 sequences, with 42% observed a single time. The sequencing input was blood. Receptor source: a woman between 18 and 30 years old in good health. Both conserved end residues are part of each CDR3. A D gene is named only where the DNA matches it firmly. For some rows the clone size is stated as once, few or many, or as a class when expanded; others skip it.

J gene	D gene	V gene	clone size	CDR3 DNA	CDR3 protein
TRBJ2-3	.	TRBV3-1	.	TGTGCCACACGGTCGTGGGAGAGGGATGGCACAGATACGCAGTATTTT	CATRSWERDGTDTQYF
TRBJ2-7	.	TRBV21-1	few	TGTGCCAGCAGCAAAGGAGGACCCGACAGGGGTTCCTACGAGCAGTACTTC	CASSKGGPDRGSYEQYF
TRBJ2-5	.	TRBV4-1	.	TGCGCCAGCAGCCAGAGTTTAAAGGCCCAGTACTTC	CASSQSLKAQYF
TRBJ2-3	.	TRBV20-1	few	TGCAGTGCTAGAGATCGGGGTAGCACAGATACGCAGTATTTT	CSARDRGSTDTQYF
TRBJ1-5	.	TRBV20-1	few	TGCAGTGCTAGATTACCGGGCCCAGATCAGCCCCAGCATTTT	CSARLPGPDQPQHF
TRBJ2-7	.	TRBV6-6	few	TGTGCCAGCAGTTCCTCGAGGGGCCCCTCCTACGAGCAGTACTTC	CASSSSRGPSYEQYF
TRBJ2-1	TRBD2	TRBV7-9	few	TGTGCCAGCAGCTTCGGGGGGACCTATAACAATGAGCAGTTCTTC	CASSFGGTYNNEQFF
TRBJ2-5	TRBD1	TRBV12-3/TRBV12-4	.	TGTGCCAGCAACTCTTGGGGGGCAGGGGGCCGAGAGACCCAGTACTTC	CASNSWGAGGRETQYF
TRBJ2-7	.	TRBV4-2	.	TGTGCCAGCAGCCCCTCGGCGCCTACCTACGAGCAGTACTTC	CASSPSAPTYEQYF
TRBJ2-7	.	TRBV7-9	.	TGTGCCAGCAGCTTGCCTCAGGGAACCTACGAGCAGTACTTC	CASSLPQGTYEQYF
TRBJ2-7	.	TRBV29-1	.	TGCAGCGTTGAAATCATCTACAATGAGCAGTACTTC	CSVEIIYNEQYF
TRBJ1-5	.	TRBV12-3/TRBV12-4	few	TGTGCCAGCAGCCCCTACTTACGGCGGGGCAATCAGCCCCAGCATTTT	CASSPYLRRGNQPQHF
TRBJ2-3	.	TRBV5-6	.	TGTGCCAGCAGCTTTCGATCAGCGGCTACAGATACGCAGTATTTT	CASSFRSAATDTQYF
TRBJ1-1	.	TRBV7-9	many	TGTGCCTCGACCCGGACGGTGAACACTGAAGCTTTCTTT	CASTRTVNTEAFF
TRBJ2-1	TRBD1	TRBV27	few	TGTGCCAGCAGTTTATCCCCCGCAGGGGGCAATGAGCAGTTCTTC	CASSLSPAGGNEQFF
TRBJ2-7	.	TRBV6-6	.	TGTGCCAGCAGTTCCGACAGGAGCTCCTACAATGAGCAGTACTTC	CASSSDRSSYNEQYF
TRBJ2-7	.	TRBV27	few	TGTGCCAGCGGTGGAGGGGTATCCTACGAGCAGTACTTC	CASGGGVSYEQYF
TRBJ2-7	.	TRBV12-3/TRBV12-4	.	TGTGCCGGGTGGGGCAGTTACTACGAGCAGTACTTC	CAGWGSYYEQYF
TRBJ2-7	.	TRBV6-5	.	TGTGCCAGCAGTCGAGTTTCCAGTTCCTACGAGCAGTACTTC	CASSRVSSSYEQYF
TRBJ2-2	.	TRBV25-1	few	TGTGCCAGCAGTGAAGGAGGGGTGACCGGGGAGCTGTTTTTT	CASSEGGVTGELFF
TRBJ2-5	.	TRBV5-1	few	TGCGCCAGCAGCTCTGGTAGCGGCCGTAATGCGGAGACCCAGTACTTC	CASSSGSGRNAETQYF
TRBJ2-7	.	TRBV10-2	.	TGCGCCAGCAGTCCTTCTTTCTACGAGCAGTACTTC	CASSPSFYEQYF
TRBJ2-1	.	TRBV7-2	many	TGTGCCAGCACTTCGGGACCTAGCTCCTACAATGAGCAGTTCTTC	CASTSGPSSYNEQFF
TRBJ1-4	.	TRBV7-9	.	TGTGCCAGCAGCTTATCTCGGGGGAATACGGAAAAACTGTTTTTT	CASSLSRGNTEKLFF
TRBJ1-1	.	TRBV5-6	.	TGTGCCAGCAGCTTGGTGGCAGGGGACGACACTGAAGCTTTCTTT	CASSLVAGDDTEAFF
TRBJ2-1	.	TRBV3-1	.	TGTGCCAGCAGCCGAAGGGGGTCCGTAACCTACAATGAGCAGTTCTTC	CASSRRGSVTYNEQFF
TRBJ2-1	.	TRBV5-1	.	TGCGCCAGCAGCTTGTGGAGTATGGGGGCCTACAATGAGCAGTTCTTC	CASSLWSMGAYNEQFF
TRBJ2-3	TRBD2	TRBV7-9	few	TGTGCCAGCAGCTTAGCGTCGGGAGGACTAAACACAGATACGCAGTATTTT	CASSLASGGLNTDTQYF
TRBJ2-5	.	TRBV9	.	TGTGCCAGCAGCGTTGCTAACGAAGAGACCCAGTACTTC	CASSVANEETQYF
TRBJ1-1	TRBD1	TRBV7-9	.	TGTGCCAGCAGCTTGATGGACAGGGTTTACACTGAAGCTTTCTTT	CASSLMDRVYTEAFF
TRBJ2-7	TRBD2	TRBV2	.	TGTGCCAGCAGGGGGACTAGCGGGAGCCAGATGTGTGAGCAGTACTTC	CASRGTSGSQMCEQYF
TRBJ2-7	.	TRBV9	few	TGTGCCAGCAGCAAGTCCAGGGACCTCTACGAGCAGTACTTC	CASSKSRDLYEQYF